Listed here are 3 T cell receptor beta chains from one sample, sequenced in a study of T cells in Graves' hyperthyroidism and ophthalmopathy. Amplification of TCR beta CDR3 regions used RNA as the template. Using the HTBI primer set, a first-round RT-PCR was run on the TCR CDR3. TCRdb reprocessed the multiplex PCR reads with MiXCR, giving one entry per CDR3 protein. The sample comprises around 700,000 distinct CDR3 sequences, approximately 19% of which are singletons, and over 15% rests with the top ten. What was sequenced was blood. The origin of the receptors is a woman between 45 and 60 years old with Graves' hyperthyroidism that later progressed to Graves' ophthalmopathy.

This chain links TRBV7-9 with TRBJ2-3, with 8 bases identical to TRBD2. V shed 2 bases and J 4 bases; nucleotides not matched to a gene: 5. CDR3 length: 15 amino acids. Germline CDR1 is SEHNR and CDR2 is FQNEAQ (reference sequence). The DNA for the CDR3 is TGTGCCAGCAGCTTACGAGGGCGGGGGGCAGATACGCAGTATTTT. This gives the protein CASSLRGRGADTQYF.

This clonotype has at least ten counts. CDR3 loop: CAIGRRGTNQETQYF. CDR3 coding DNA: TGTGCCATCGGTCGGCGCGGGACCAACCAAGAGACCCAGTACTTC. The V call is TRBV10-3, the J call TRBJ2-5; a weak D match, TRBD2 (6 bases). This CDR3 contains 15 residues. V gave up 8 bases and J gave up 0 bases, with 16 bases separating them. The germline V gene encodes CDR1 ENHRY and CDR2 SYGVKD.

This clonotype was observed at least ten times. The rearrangement uses TRBV3-1 and TRBJ1-3; D not resolved. The CDR3 contains 15 residues. Germline loops: CDR1 LGHDT, CDR2 YNNKEL (reference sequence). Between the trimmed V and J ends, which lost 2 bases and 0 bases, there was a span of 8 bases. The CDR3 loop is CASSQRGTSGNTIYF. CDR3 DNA: TGTGCCAGCAGCCAAAGAGGAACCTCTGGAAACACCATATATTTT.